This entry lists 22 T cell receptor beta chains sequenced from one sample in a study of T cell responses to AZD1222 COVID-19 vaccine. Profiled with immunoSEQ multiplex PCR; TCRdb holds only in-frame clones, not every one. The table lists around 120,000 clones, about nine tenths of them singletons. Sequenced here: peripheral blood, sampled on day 0 of AZD1222 vaccination. The source is an adult in good health.

The gene calls are TRBV12-5 and TRBJ1-5; D unclear. V was clipped by 5 bases and J by 7 bases, with 18 bases between them. Germline V gives CDR1 LGHNT, CDR2 FRNRAP. CDR3 length equals 15 residues. CDR3 residues: CASGLSYIAGQPQHF. The CDR3 region has the DNA TGTGCTAGTGGTCTCTCTTATATCGCGGGGCAGCCCCAGCATTTT.

This clone was observed a handful of times. The chain employs TRBV6-5 and TRBJ2-7, with D uncertain. The CDR3 totals 12 residues. Germline CDR1 and CDR2: MNHEY and SVGAGI. V lost 7 bases and J lost 0, with 7 bases in between. The CDR3 sequence: CASNSDSYEQYF. The DNA of the CDR3 is TGTGCCAGCAATTCAGACTCCTACGAGCAGTACTTC.

The chain couples TRBV19 to TRBJ2-1; the D gene is possibly TRBD1 (6 bases). Trimming left V 4 bases short and J 6 bases short, with 13 bases between. CDR3 length equals 14 residues. Germline-derived CDR1 and CDR2 are LNHDA and SQIVND (reference sequence). Here the CDR3 DNA reads TGTGCCAGTAGTAGTGGGCGGACAGTCAATGAGCAGTTCTTC. Translation: CASSSGRTVNEQFF.

The rearrangement joins TRBV30 to TRBJ1-6; 10 bases match TRBD1. CDR1 GTSNPN and CDR2 SVGIG come from the germline V gene (reference sequence). The length of the CDR3 is 17 residues. V shed 2 bases, J shed 7 bases, and the junction held 11 bases outside the gene matches. CDR3 in amino acids: CAWSSLPGTGENSPLHF. DNA for the CDR3: TGTGCCTGGAGTTCGCTCCCAGGGACAGGGGAGAATTCACCCCTCCACTTT. The whole variable domain, filled in from reference TRBV30 and TRBJ1-6, reads SQTIHQWPATLVQPVGSPLSLECTVEGTSNPNLYWYRQAAGRGLQLLFYSVGIGQISSEVPQNLSASRPQDRQFILSSKKLLLSDSGFYLCAWSSLPGTGENSPLHFGNGTRLTVT.

The CDR3 loop is CASSLFGKHRGGPYEQYF. In DNA, the CDR3 is TGTGCCAGCAGTTTATTCGGAAAACACAGGGGCGGACCTTACGAGCAGTACTTC. V and J are TRBV28 and TRBJ2-7, with 7 bases that match TRBD1. This CDR3 is built from 18 residues. In germline, CDR1 is MDHEN, CDR2 SYDVKM. The V segment lost 1 base and the J segment 4 bases; nucleotides outside the gene matches: 16.

CDR3 protein: CASSDGSGSGPDTQYF. The CDR3 DNA reads TGTGCCAGCAGTGATGGTAGCGGGAGTGGGCCAGATACGCAGTATTTT. This rearrangement joins TRBV6-4 to TRBJ2-3, with 9 bases fitting TRBD2. Germline V gene sequence: CDR1 MRHNA, CDR2 SNTAGT. CDR3 size: 16 residues. V was clipped by 3 bases and J by 4 bases; unmatched bases: 8.

The rearrangement uses TRBV28 and TRBJ1-2; D might be TRBD1 (6 bases). Trimming shortened V by 9 bases and J by 6 bases, and 20 bases separated the two germline ends. CDR3 length equals 14 residues. CDR1 and CDR2 from the germline V gene are MDHEN and SYDVKM. CDR3 sequence (DNA): TGTGCCAGTCGTACGACGGGAGGGGGACATGGCTACACCTTC. This codes for CASRTTGGGHGYTF.

The V gene is TRBV18, the J gene TRBJ1-1; D remains ambiguous. Trimming removed 1 base from V and 4 bases from J, with 10 bases in between. In germline, CDR1 is KGHSH, CDR2 LQKENI. This CDR3 is 14 amino acids long. CDR3 sequence reads: CASSPQGRGTEAFF. CDR3 nucleotides: TGTGCCAGCTCACCACAGGGCCGGGGCACTGAAGCTTTCTTT.

This clone appeared once. The chain links TRBV5-1 to TRBJ1-3; 7 bases match TRBD1. The CDR3 length is 15 residues. The germline V gene encodes CDR1 SGHRS and CDR2 YFSETQ. V trimming: 0 bases; J trimming: 2 bases; junction bases outside the gene matches: 2. The CDR3 DNA reads TGCGCCAGCAGCTTGGAAGGGGGCACTGGAAACACCATATATTTT. It is translated as CASSLEGGTGNTIYF. The whole variable domain, filled in from reference TRBV5-1 and TRBJ1-3, reads KAGVTQTPRYLIKTRGQQVTLSCSPISGHRSVSWYQQTPGQGLQFLFEYFSETQRNKGNFPGRFSGRQFSNSRSEMNVSTLELGDSALYLCASSLEGGTGNTIYFGEGSWLTVV.

In its sample, this clone was seen a few times. This chain uses TRBV6-4 with TRBJ2-2; D is unclear. CDR1 and CDR2 from the germline V gene are MRHNA and SNTAGT. V lost 6 bases and J lost 0, with 11 bases in between. This CDR3 contains 15 residues. CDR3 loop: CASSASSANTGELFF. The CDR3 DNA is TGTGCCAGCAGCGCCTCGAGCGCGAACACCGGGGAGCTGTTTTTT.

This clone was seen a few times. The V gene is TRBV6-1, the J gene TRBJ2-1; 10 bases line up with TRBD2. J was trimmed by 6 bases and V by 2 bases; bases with no gene match: 1. The CDR3 totals 14 residues. Germline-derived CDR1 and CDR2 are MNHNS and SASEGT. In DNA form, the CDR3 reads TGTGCCAGCAGTGAACTAGCGGGAGCCAATGAGCAGTTCTTC. Protein: CASSELAGANEQFF.

The genes are TRBV9 and TRBJ1-4; D is unclear. There are 16 residues in the CDR3. Germline V CDR1 and CDR2: SGDLS, YYNGEE. The V gene lost 1 base and the J gene lost 0 bases, with 10 bases spanning the gap. The CDR3 bases are TGTGCCAGCAGCGTAAGGCAAGGATCAACTAATGAAAAACTGTTTTTT. Residues: CASSVRQGSTNEKLFF.

V and J are TRBV2 and TRBJ1-3; D unclear. The germline V gene encodes CDR1 SNHLY and CDR2 FYNNEI. Trimming removed 2 bases at V and 7 bases at J, with 6 bases between. The CDR3 loop spans 12 amino acids. As DNA, the CDR3 is TGTGCCAGCAGTGAAAAGGGCAACACCATATATTTT. Its protein product is CASSEKGNTIYF.

The J gene is TRBJ2-7, the V gene TRBV7-6; 10 nucleotides line up with TRBD1. J was trimmed by 5 bases and V by 3 bases; bases with no gene match: 7. This CDR3 is built from 15 residues. CDR1 SGHVS and CDR2 FNYEAQ come from the germline V gene. For the CDR3, the DNA is TGTGCCAGCAGCTTGGGCGCCGGGACAGGGGACGAGCAGTACTTC. Protein product: CASSLGAGTGDEQYF.

This clone has a handful of counts. The rearrangement links TRBV27 to TRBJ1-2; 9 bases are a match to TRBD1. Germline-derived CDR1 and CDR2 are MNHEY and SMNVEV (reference sequence). V was clipped by 5 bases and J by 5 bases; unmatched bases: 9. The CDR3 length is 15 residues. CDR3 bases: TGTGCCAGCAGTCCGCGGACAGGGGCATATTATGGCTACACCTTC. Its protein is CASSPRTGAYYGYTF.

The rearrangement links TRBV7-9 to TRBJ1-4; D might be TRBD1 (6 bases). The V gene lost 1 base and the J gene lost 4 bases, with 16 bases spanning the gap. The V gene's germline CDR1 is SEHNR and CDR2 FQNEAQ (reference sequence). The CDR3 covers 17 residues. DNA of the CDR3: TGTGCCAGCAGCTTAGGGCAAACAGGGCTTGGTAATGAAAAACTGTTTTTT. Protein sequence: CASSLGQTGLGNEKLFF.

This clone was recorded only once. The chain has TRBV5-4 and TRBJ2-3, with 12 positions matching TRBD2. This CDR3 has 15 residues. The V and J ends lost 6 bases and 0 bases, in that order; junction bases with no gene match: 2. Germline-derived CDR1 and CDR2 are SGHNT and YYREEE (reference sequence). Here the CDR3 DNA reads TGTGCCAGCACCCTAGCGGGAGGGAGCACAGATACGCAGTATTTT. Translation: CASTLAGGSTDTQYF.

This clone was counted between two and nine times. This chain links TRBV29-1 with TRBJ2-7, with no clear D. The CDR3 runs to 12 residues. CDR1 and CDR2 from the germline V gene are SQVTM and ANQGSEA. Trimming took 4 bases from V and 2 from J, leaving 9 bases between them. The DNA for the CDR3 is TGCAGCGTTGGCGTGGCCGCCTACGAGCAGTACTTC. Amino acids: CSVGVAAYEQYF.

J is TRBJ2-7 and V is TRBV27, with 8 nucleotides matching TRBD2. The CDR3 extends over 16 amino acids. The J segment lost 5 bases and the V segment lost 3 bases, leaving 12 bases of the junction unmatched. Germline assignment: CDR1 MNHEY and CDR2 SMNVEV (reference sequence). CDR3 in DNA: TGTGCCAGCAGTTTTCTGGGCGGGAGGAGGGAACACGAGCAGTACTTC. Amino acid sequence: CASSFLGGRREHEQYF.

V is TRBV11-1 and J is TRBJ1-1; no clear D gene. Germline V gives CDR1 SGHAT, CDR2 FQDESV (reference sequence). The CDR3 extends over 15 amino acids. Trimming took off 4 bases at V and 3 bases at J, with 15 bases between the two ends. The CDR3 spells CASSSPPDKDTEAFF. DNA of the CDR3: TGTGCCAGCAGCTCCCCCCCCGACAAGGACACTGAAGCTTTCTTT.

Here the CDR3 DNA reads TGTGCCAGCAGCCACCGTCGGACCGAACATGGCTACACCTTC. Its protein product is CASSHRRTEHGYTF. The J gene is TRBJ1-2, the V gene TRBV3-1 (or the pseudogene TRBV3-2), with no clear D. Germline loops: CDR1 LGHDT, CDR2 YNNKEL (reference sequence). The CDR3 runs to 14 residues. V lost 3 bases, J lost 6 bases, and 14 bases lay in between.

This rearrangement joins TRBV3-1 (or the pseudogene TRBV3-2) to TRBJ2-1, with D perhaps being TRBD1 or TRBD2 (5 bases each). The ends were cut back, 6 bases at V and 0 bases at J, with 12 bases in the middle. The CDR3 spans 15 residues. Germline V gives CDR1 LGHDT, CDR2 YNNKEL (reference sequence). The CDR3 nucleotides are TGTGCCAGCAGTTGGGACCCCAGCTCCTACAATGAGCAGTTCTTC. Its translation is CASSWDPSSYNEQFF.